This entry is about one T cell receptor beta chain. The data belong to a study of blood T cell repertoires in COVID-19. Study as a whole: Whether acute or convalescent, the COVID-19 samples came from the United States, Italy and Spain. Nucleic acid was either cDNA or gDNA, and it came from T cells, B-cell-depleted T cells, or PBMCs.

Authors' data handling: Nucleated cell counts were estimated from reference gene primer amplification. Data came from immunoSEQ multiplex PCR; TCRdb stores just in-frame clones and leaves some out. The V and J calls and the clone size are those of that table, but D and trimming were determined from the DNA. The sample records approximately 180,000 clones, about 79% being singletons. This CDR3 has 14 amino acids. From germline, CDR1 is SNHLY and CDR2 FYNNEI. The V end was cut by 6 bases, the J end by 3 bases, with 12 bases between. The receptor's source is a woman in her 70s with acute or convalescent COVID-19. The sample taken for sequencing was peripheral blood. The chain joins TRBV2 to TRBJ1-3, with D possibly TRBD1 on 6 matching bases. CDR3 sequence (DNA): TGTGCCAGCAGACCAGGGGCAGTTGGAAACACCATATATTTT. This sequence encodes CASRPGAVGNTIYF. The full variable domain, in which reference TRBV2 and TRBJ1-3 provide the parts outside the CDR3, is EPEVTQTPSHQVTQMGQEVILRCVPISNHLYFYWYRQILGQKVEFLVSFYNNEISEKSEIFDDQFSVERPDGSNFTLKIRSTKLEDSAMYFCASRPGAVGNTIYFGEGSWLTVV.